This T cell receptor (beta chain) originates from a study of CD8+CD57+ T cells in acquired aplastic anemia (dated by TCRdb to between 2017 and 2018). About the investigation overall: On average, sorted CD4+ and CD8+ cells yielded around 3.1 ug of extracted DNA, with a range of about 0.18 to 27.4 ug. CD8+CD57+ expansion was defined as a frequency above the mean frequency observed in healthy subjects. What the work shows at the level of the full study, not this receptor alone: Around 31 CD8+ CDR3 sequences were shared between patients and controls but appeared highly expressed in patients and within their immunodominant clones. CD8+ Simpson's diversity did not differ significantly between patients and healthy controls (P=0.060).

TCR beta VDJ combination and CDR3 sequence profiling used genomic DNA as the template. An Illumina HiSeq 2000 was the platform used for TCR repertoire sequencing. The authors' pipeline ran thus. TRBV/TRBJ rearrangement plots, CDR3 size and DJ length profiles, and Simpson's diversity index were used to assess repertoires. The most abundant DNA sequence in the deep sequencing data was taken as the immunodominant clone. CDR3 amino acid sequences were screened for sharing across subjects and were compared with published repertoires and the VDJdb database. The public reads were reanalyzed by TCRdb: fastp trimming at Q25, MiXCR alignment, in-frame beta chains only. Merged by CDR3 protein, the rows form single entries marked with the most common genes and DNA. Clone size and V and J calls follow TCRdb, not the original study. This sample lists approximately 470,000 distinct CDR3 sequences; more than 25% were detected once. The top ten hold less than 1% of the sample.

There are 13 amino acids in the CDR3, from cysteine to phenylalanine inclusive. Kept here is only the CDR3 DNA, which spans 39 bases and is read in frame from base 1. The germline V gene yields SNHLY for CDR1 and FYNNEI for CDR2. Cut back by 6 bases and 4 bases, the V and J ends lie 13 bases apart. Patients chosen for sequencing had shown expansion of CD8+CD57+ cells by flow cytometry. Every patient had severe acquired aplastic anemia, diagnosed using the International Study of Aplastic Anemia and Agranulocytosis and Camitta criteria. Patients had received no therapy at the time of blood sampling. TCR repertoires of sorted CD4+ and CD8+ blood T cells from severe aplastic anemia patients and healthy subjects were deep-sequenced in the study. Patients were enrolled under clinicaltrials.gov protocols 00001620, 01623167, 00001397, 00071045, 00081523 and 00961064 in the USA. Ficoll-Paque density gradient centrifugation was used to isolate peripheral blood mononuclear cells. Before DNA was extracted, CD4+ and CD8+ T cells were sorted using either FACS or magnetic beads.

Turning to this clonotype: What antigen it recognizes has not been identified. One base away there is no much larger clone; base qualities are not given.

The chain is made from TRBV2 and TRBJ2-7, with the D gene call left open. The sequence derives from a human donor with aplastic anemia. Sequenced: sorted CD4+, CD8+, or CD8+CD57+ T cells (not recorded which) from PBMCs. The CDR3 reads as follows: CASRDPLEYEQYF. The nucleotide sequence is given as TGTGCCAGCAGAGATCCCCTGGAGTACGAGCAGTACTTC.